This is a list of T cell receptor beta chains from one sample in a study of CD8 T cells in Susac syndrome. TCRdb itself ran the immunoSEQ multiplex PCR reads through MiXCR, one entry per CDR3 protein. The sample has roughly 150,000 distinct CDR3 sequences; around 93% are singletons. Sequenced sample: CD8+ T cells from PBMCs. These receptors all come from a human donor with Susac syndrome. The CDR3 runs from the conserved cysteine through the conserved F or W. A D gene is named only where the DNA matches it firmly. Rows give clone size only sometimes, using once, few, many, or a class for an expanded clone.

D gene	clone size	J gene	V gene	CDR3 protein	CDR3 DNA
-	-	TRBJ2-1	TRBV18	CASLEDRNRLAAYNEQFF	TGTGCCAGCCTTGAGGACAGGAACCGACTAGCTGCCTACAATGAGCAGTTCTTC
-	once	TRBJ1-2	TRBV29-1	CSVDSNYGYTF	TGCAGCGTTGACAGCAACTATGGCTACACCTTC
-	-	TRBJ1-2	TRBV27	CASSMGQGSGYTF	TGTGCCAGCTCCATGGGCCAGGGAAGCGGCTACACCTTC
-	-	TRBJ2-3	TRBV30	CAWISRRTDTDTQYF	TGTGCCTGGATATCAAGGCGCACCGACACAGATACGCAGTATTTT
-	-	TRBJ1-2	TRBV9	CASSALTVGNYGYTF	TGTGCCAGCAGCGCGCTGACAGTGGGTAACTATGGCTACACCTTC
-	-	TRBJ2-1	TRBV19	CASSQDYPESNEQFF	TGTGCCAGTAGTCAAGACTACCCGGAGTCCAATGAGCAGTTCTTC
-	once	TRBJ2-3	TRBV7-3	CASSFGGRWADTQYF	TGTGCCAGCAGCTTTGGTGGGAGGTGGGCAGATACGCAGTATTTT
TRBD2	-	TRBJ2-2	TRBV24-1	CATSDLETSGRALAGELFF	TGTGCCACCAGTGACCTCGAGACTAGCGGGAGGGCCCTGGCCGGGGAGCTGTTTTTT
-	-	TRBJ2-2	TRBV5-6	CASRTWGDTGELFF	TGTGCCAGCAGAACCTGGGGGGACACCGGGGAGCTGTTTTTT
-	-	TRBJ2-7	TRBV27	CASSLSGLRFGYEQYF	TGTGCCAGCAGTTTATCAGGCCTGCGCTTTGGTTACGAGCAGTACTTC
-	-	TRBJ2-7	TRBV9	CASSEGDGPTYEQYF	TGTGCCAGCAGCGAAGGGGACGGACCAACCTACGAGCAGTACTTC
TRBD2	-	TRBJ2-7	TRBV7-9	CASSPPLAIEQYF	TGTGCCAGCAGCCCTCCACTAGCGATCGAGCAGTACTTC
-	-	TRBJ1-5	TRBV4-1	CASSQNGQNQPQHF	TGCGCCAGCAGCCAAAATGGACAGAATCAGCCCCAGCATTTT
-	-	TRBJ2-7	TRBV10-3	CAIRDPDVKDEQYF	TGTGCCATCCGAGACCCGGACGTGAAGGACGAGCAGTACTTC
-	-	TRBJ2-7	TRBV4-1	CASSQDMYEQYF	TGCGCCAGCAGCCAAGATATGTACGAGCAGTACTTC
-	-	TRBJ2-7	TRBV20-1	CSARPEASYEQYF	TGCAGTGCTAGGCCGGAGGCCTCCTACGAGCAGTACTTC
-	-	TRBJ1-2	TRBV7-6	CASSPLGPNYGYTF	TGTGCCAGCAGCCCATTAGGGCCTAACTATGGCTACACCTTC
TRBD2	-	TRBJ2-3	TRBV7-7	CASSSSSGRGGTQYF	TGTGCTAGCAGCTCGTCTAGCGGGAGGGGTGGAACGCAGTATTTT
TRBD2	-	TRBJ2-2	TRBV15	CATGGLAGNTGELFF	TGTGCCACCGGGGGACTAGCGGGAAACACCGGGGAGCTGTTTTTT
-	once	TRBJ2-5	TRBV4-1	CASSQGTNVFQETQYF	TGCGCCAGCAGCCAGGGGACAAACGTTTTTCAAGAGACCCAGTACTTC
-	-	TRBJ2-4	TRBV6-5	CASSTSGENIQYF	TGTGCCAGCAGTACTAGTGGAGAAAACATTCAGTACTTC
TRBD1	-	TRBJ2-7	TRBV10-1	CASSVGTVGYEQYF	TGCGCCAGCAGCGTCGGGACAGTCGGCTACGAGCAGTACTTC
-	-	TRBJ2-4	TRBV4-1	CASSQAPPSVSKNIQYF	TGCGCCAGCAGCCAAGCTCCCCCTTCGGTGTCCAAAAACATTCAGTACTTC
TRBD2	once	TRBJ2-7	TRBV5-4	CASSDGTTSYEQYF	TGTGCCAGCAGCGACGGGACTACCTCCTACGAGCAGTACTTC
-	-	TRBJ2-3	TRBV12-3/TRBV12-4	CASRRGEGTQYF	TGTGCCAGCAGGAGGGGAGAGGGTACGCAGTATTTT
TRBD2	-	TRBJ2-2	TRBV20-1	CSARDGTSGRVAGELFF	TGCAGTGCTAGAGATGGGACTAGCGGGAGGGTGGCCGGGGAGCTGTTTTTT
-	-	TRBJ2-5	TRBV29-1	CSAGGRGETQYF	TGCAGCGCGGGTGGGCGGGGAGAGACCCAGTACTTC
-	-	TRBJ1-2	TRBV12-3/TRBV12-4	CASSLGGLPYGYTF	TGTGCCAGCAGTTTGGGGGGTCTTCCCTATGGCTACACCTTC
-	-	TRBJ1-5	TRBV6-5	CASSYGDGVQPQHF	TGTGCCAGCAGTTACGGGGATGGGGTTCAGCCCCAGCATTTT
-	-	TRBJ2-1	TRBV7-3	CASSGMGAGEQFF	TGTGCCAGCAGCGGAATGGGGGCCGGTGAGCAGTTCTTC
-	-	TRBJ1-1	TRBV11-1	CASSTENEAFF	TGTGCCAGCAGCACCGAAAATGAAGCTTTCTTT
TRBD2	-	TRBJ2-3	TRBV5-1	CASSSSGIRTDTQYF	TGCGCCAGCAGCTCCAGCGGGATTAGGACAGATACGCAGTATTTT
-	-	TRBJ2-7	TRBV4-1	CASSQTGGASYEQYF	TGCGCCAGCAGCCAGACCGGCGGGGCGTCTTACGAGCAGTACTTC
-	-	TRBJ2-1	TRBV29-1	CSVELLENNEQFF	TGCAGCGTTGAATTGCTTGAAAACAATGAGCAGTTCTTC
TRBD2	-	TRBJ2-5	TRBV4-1	CASSSLAGGHQETQYF	TGCGCCAGCAGCTCCCTAGCGGGAGGCCATCAAGAGACCCAGTACTTC
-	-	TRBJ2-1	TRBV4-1	CASSQGRRNEQFF	TGCGCCAGCAGCCAAGGCCGGCGGAATGAGCAGTTCTTC
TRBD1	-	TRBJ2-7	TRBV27	CASSWGQGLVGQYF	TGTGCCAGCAGTTGGGGACAGGGCTTGGTGGGGCAGTACTTC
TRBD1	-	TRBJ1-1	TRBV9	CASSVVDRAAFF	TGTGCCAGCAGCGTAGTGGACAGGGCCGCTTTCTTT
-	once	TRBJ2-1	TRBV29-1	CSVARGSYNEQFF	TGCAGCGTTGCGCGGGGCTCCTACAATGAGCAGTTCTTC
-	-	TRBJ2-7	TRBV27	CASSPQGLYEQYF	TGTGCCAGCAGTCCCCAGGGTCTCTACGAGCAGTACTTC
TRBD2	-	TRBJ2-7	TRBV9	CASSASGRASEQYF	TGTGCCAGCAGCGCTAGCGGGAGGGCCTCCGAGCAGTACTTC
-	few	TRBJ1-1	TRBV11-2	CASSLVAQLNTEAFF	TGTGCCAGCAGCTTAGTAGCACAACTGAACACTGAAGCTTTCTTT
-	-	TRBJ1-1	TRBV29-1	CSAWVKNTEAFF	TGCAGCGCATGGGTTAAGAACACTGAAGCTTTCTTT
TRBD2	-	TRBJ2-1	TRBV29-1	CSVEVETSGSIEQFF	TGCAGCGTTGAAGTCGAGACTAGCGGGAGTATAGAGCAGTTCTTC
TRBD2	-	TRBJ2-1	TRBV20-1	CSVTPASGSGEQFF	TGCAGTGTTACACCCGCTAGCGGGTCTGGTGAGCAGTTCTTC
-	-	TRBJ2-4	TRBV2	CASEGTPLAKNIQYF	TGTGCCAGCGAAGGGACACCCCTAGCCAAAAACATTCAGTACTTC
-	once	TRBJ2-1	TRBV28	CASSLAQYNEQFF	TGTGCCAGCAGTTTGGCTCAGTACAATGAGCAGTTCTTC
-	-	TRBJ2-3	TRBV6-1	CASSDAREWTDTQYF	TGTGCCAGCAGCGACGCACGGGAGTGGACAGATACGCAGTATTTT
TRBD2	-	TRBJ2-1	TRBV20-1	CSAMPGLAINEQFF	TGCAGTGCTATGCCGGGACTAGCGATCAATGAGCAGTTCTTC
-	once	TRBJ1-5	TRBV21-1	CASSKISAGSQPQHF	TGTGCCAGCAGCAAAATATCGGCAGGTAGTCAGCCCCAGCATTTT
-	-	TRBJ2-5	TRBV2	CASSQDSPPVETQYF	TGTGCCAGCAGTCAGGACAGTCCCCCGGTGGAGACCCAGTACTTC
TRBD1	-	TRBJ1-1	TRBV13	CASGPYRGDTEAFF	TGTGCCAGCGGCCCTTACAGGGGTGACACTGAAGCTTTCTTT
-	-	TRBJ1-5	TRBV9	CASSREGDPNQPQHF	TGTGCCAGCAGCAGAGAGGGGGACCCCAATCAGCCCCAGCATTTT
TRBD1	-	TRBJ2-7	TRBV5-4	CASSFDRDSYEQYF	TGTGCCAGCAGCTTCGACAGGGACTCCTACGAGCAGTACTTC
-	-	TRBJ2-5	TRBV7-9	CASSLVGAGQETQYF	TGTGCCAGCAGCTTAGTGGGCGCGGGGCAAGAGACCCAGTACTTC
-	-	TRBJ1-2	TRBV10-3	CAISESRNTNYGYTF	TGTGCCATCAGTGAGTCGAGAAACACAAACTATGGCTACACCTTC
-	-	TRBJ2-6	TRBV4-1	CASSPPILVAGDTSGANVLTF	TGCGCCAGCAGCCCACCGATATTGGTTGCGGGGGACACCTCTGGGGCCAACGTCCTGACTTTC